This TCR beta chain was obtained from a study of T cells in women clearing cervical HPV infection. Points on this clone: The sequenced fragment ends 3 residues before the CDR3 boundary, so the rest is inferred from the germline J gene.

Only in-frame clones appear in the TCRdb table, and some are missing; sequencing was by immunoSEQ multiplex PCR. Its clone listing holds around 21,000 clones. CDR3 length equals 15 residues. CDR1 and CDR2 (germline): LNHDA, SQIVND (reference sequence). The V gene lost 5 bases and the J gene lost 0 bases, with 11 bases spanning the gap. Sequences were obtained from blood buffy coat. The chain combines TRBV19 with TRBJ1-5; weak D call: TRBD1 (5 bases). This receptor was taken from a woman aged 18-69 years with a cervical HPV16 infection that either progressed to CIN3+ or cleared (not recorded which). CDR3 loop: CASSARTSSNQPQHF. CDR3 bases read: TGTGCCAGTAGTGCTAGGACAAGTAGCAATCAGCCC.